The entry below gives a single TCR beta chain sequence along with its context. Trimming at V came to 2 bases and at J to 7 bases, leaving 6 bases not matched to a gene. From germline, CDR1 is SGHDT and CDR2 YYEEEE. There are 14 residues in the CDR3. 60 Vbeta and 13 Jbeta primers were used in PCR. Assay: immunoSEQ multiplex PCR; the TCRdb copy retains only in-frame clones and omits some. The sample records about 150,000 clones, approximately 71% being singletons. The data originate from a study of cytomegalovirus exposure and HLA in healthy donors. Sequences were obtained from PBMCs. The receptor was derived from a man younger than 30 in good health and CMV-seropositive. The chain carries TRBV5-6 and TRBJ1-5; 7 nucleotides align to TRBD1. Here the CDR3 DNA reads TGTGCCAGCAGCTTAGACAGGGAAGGCCAGCCCCAGCATTTT. Its protein product is CASSLDREGQPQHF.